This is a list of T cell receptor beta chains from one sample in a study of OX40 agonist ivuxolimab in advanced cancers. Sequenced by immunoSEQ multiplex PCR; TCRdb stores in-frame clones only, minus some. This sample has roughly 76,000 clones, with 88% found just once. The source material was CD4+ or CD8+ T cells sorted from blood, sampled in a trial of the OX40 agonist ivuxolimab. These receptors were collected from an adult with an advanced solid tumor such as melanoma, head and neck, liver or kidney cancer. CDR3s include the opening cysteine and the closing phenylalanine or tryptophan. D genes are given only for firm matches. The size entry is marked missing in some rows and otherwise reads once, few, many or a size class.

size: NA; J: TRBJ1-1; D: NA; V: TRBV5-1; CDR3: CASRGPKGTEAFF; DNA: TGCGCCAGCAGAGGACCCAAGGGGACTGAAGCTTTCTTT
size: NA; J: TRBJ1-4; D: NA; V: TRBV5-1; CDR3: CASSRDPATNEKLFF; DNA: TGCGCCAGCAGTCGGGACCCGGCAACTAATGAAAAACTGTTTTTT
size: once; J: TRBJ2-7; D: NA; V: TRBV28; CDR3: CAPGLTYEQYF; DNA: TGTGCCCCGGGGCTCACCTACGAGCAGTACTTC
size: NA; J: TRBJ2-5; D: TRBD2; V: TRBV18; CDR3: CASSPPALAGETQYF; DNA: TGTGCCAGCTCACCACCGGCTCTAGCGGGAGAGACCCAGTACTTC
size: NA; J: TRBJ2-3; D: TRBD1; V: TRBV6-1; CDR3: CASSEAGQGDTQYF; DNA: TGTGCCAGCAGTGAAGCCGGACAGGGGGATACGCAGTATTTT
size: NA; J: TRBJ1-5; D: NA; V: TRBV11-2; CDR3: CASSRQADQPQHF; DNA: TGTGCCAGCAGTAGACAGGCCGATCAGCCCCAGCATTTT
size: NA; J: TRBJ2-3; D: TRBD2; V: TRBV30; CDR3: CAWRPLHPRETNTDTQYF; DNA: TGTGCCTGGAGGCCCCTGCATCCGCGGGAGACCAACACAGATACGCAGTATTTT
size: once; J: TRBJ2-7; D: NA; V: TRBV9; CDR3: CASSLTAHSYEQYF; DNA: TGTGCCAGCAGCCTAACGGCCCACTCCTACGAGCAGTACTTC
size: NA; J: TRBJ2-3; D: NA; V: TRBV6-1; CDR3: CASSGSGTDTQYF; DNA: TGTGCCAGCAGCGGGAGTGGGACAGATACGCAGTATTTT
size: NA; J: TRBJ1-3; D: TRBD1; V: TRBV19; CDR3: CASRVTGASGNTIYF; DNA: TGTGCCAGTAGGGTTACAGGGGCAAGTGGAAACACCATATATTTT